Below are 11 T cell receptor beta chains sequenced from a single sample in a study of blood T cell repertoires in COVID-19. Profiled with immunoSEQ multiplex PCR; TCRdb holds only in-frame clones, not every one. The sample includes over 200,000 clones, over 80% of them seen just once. The sequencing sample was made of peripheral blood. The receptor set was obtained from a man aged 40-49 years with acute or convalescent COVID-19.

This clone showed up just a few times. The chain recombines TRBV30 with TRBJ1-1; no definite D call. The CDR3 loop spans 15 amino acids. The ends were cut back, 3 bases at V and 1 base at J, with 15 bases in the middle. Per germline, CDR1 GTSNPN and CDR2 SVGIG (reference sequence). CDR3 protein: CAWRGNYGGNTEAFF. The DNA of the CDR3 is TGTGCCTGGAGAGGGAACTATGGAGGGAACACTGAAGCTTTCTTT.

This chain uses TRBV27 with TRBJ1-6; 8 nucleotides align to TRBD1. The germline V gene encodes CDR1 MNHEY and CDR2 SMNVEV (reference sequence). V was pared by 5 bases and J by 10 bases, with 7 bases of the junction left unmatched. The CDR3 spans 14 residues. CDR3 amino acids: CASSIRRGPSPLHF. For the CDR3, the DNA is TGTGCCAGCAGTATTCGCAGGGGGCCATCACCCCTCCACTTT.

This clone was seen more than once but under ten times. CDR3 protein: CASCQDTNTEAFF. DNA for the CDR3: TGTGCCAGCTGTCAGGATACGAACACTGAAGCTTTCTTT. This chain joins TRBV2 and TRBJ1-1; no clear D. In germline, CDR1 is SNHLY, CDR2 FYNNEI. The CDR3 runs to 13 residues. V was cut by 8 bases and J by 1 base, with 11 bases left in between.

J is TRBJ1-2 and V is TRBV30; D remains ambiguous. The CDR3 length is 13 residues. The germline V gene encodes CDR1 GTSNPN and CDR2 SVGIG (reference sequence). V was trimmed by 2 bases and J by 1 base, leaving 8 bases between them. CDR3 in amino acids: CAWSLLNNYGYTF. CDR3 sequence (DNA): TGTGCCTGGAGTCTCCTTAATAACTATGGCTACACCTTC. Complete variable domain (other parts from reference TRBV30 and TRBJ1-2): SQTIHQWPATLVQPVGSPLSLECTVEGTSNPNLYWYRQAAGRGLQLLFYSVGIGQISSEVPQNLSASRPQDRQFILSSKKLLLSDSGFYLCAWSLLNNYGYTFGSGTRLTVV.

The chain employs TRBV29-1 and TRBJ1-1; 11 bases map to TRBD1. CDR1 and CDR2 from the germline V gene are SQVTM and ANQGSEA. The CDR3 sequence is 15 residues long. Trimming cost V 4 bases and J 6 bases; bases outside gene matches: 10. The chain's CDR3 is CSVGTGGAGLAEAFF. CDR3 DNA: TGCAGCGTTGGGACAGGGGGCGCGGGGCTGGCTGAAGCTTTCTTT.

The J gene is TRBJ2-3, the V gene TRBV3-1 (or the pseudogene TRBV3-2); D not certain. Germline loops: CDR1 LGHDT, CDR2 YNNKEL (reference sequence). The CDR3 consists of 12 residues. Between the trimmed V and J ends, which lost 3 bases and 3 bases, there was a span of 4 bases. In DNA form, the CDR3 reads TGTGCCAGCAGCCAGGCAACAGATACGCAGTATTTT. This encodes CASSQATDTQYF.

CDR3 protein: CASKGQVYNEQFF. The CDR3 DNA follows: TGTGCCAGCAAGGGACAGGTCTACAATGAGCAGTTCTTC. The V call is TRBV2, the J call TRBJ2-1; 8 nucleotides agree with TRBD1. This CDR3 comprises 13 residues. With 7 bases clipped from V and 3 bases from J, the junction kept 2 bases outside the gene matches. From germline, CDR1 is SNHLY and CDR2 FYNNEI.

This clone was seen just once. The J gene is TRBJ2-7, the V gene TRBV6-5; 9 nucleotides agree with TRBD2. Unmatched junction bases numbered 2, after V lost 0 bases and J lost 2 bases. The CDR3 has 15 amino acids. The germline CDR1 and CDR2 sequences are MNHEY and SVGAGI. The CDR3 DNA is TGTGCCAGCAGTTACTCGACTAGCGGCCCCTACGAGCAGTACTTC. Protein: CASSYSTSGPYEQYF.

V and J are TRBV6-8 and TRBJ1-4, with TRBD1 matching 9 bases. Germline-derived CDR1 and CDR2 are MNHGY and SAAAGT. The CDR3 spans 14 residues. The trim removed 3 bases at V and 5 bases at J, leaving 1 base unmatched. The chain's CDR3 is CASSYGTGNEKLFF. CDR3 nucleotides: TGTGCCAGCAGTTATGGGACAGGGAATGAAAAACTGTTTTTT.

This chain connects TRBV9 to TRBJ2-3; 15 bases line up with TRBD2. The CDR3 spans 16 residues. Trimming removed 3 bases from V and 6 bases from J; junction bases left unmatched: 5. Per germline, CDR1 SGDLS and CDR2 YYNGEE. The CDR3: CASSGTSGRAGDTQYF. The DNA for the CDR3 is TGTGCCAGCAGCGGGACTAGCGGGAGGGCGGGGGATACGCAGTATTTT.

In this sample, this clone turned up a few times. The rearrangement uses TRBV6-5 and TRBJ2-2; perhaps TRBD1 as D (6 bases). The CDR3 sequence is 15 residues long. CDR1 is MNHEY and CDR2 is SVGAGI in the germline V gene. The ends were cut back, 4 bases at V and 3 bases at J, with 12 bases in the middle. The CDR3 region has the DNA TGTGCCAGCAGTTTTCAGGGGACATACACCGGGGAGCTGTTTTTT. This translates into CASSFQGTYTGELFF.